This TCR beta chain appears in the sequencing data of a study of glioma-infiltrating T cells after dendritic cell vaccination. Study at large: Monocyte-derived dendritic cells, cultured approximately 7 days with IL-4 and GM-CSF, were pulsed with autologous tumor lysate.

The time point is: after dendritic cell vaccination, including at tumor progression/relapse. CDR1 MNHEY and CDR2 SVGAGI come from the germline V gene. The CDR3 covers 15 residues. V was clipped by 1 base and J by 1 base; unmatched bases: 1. Here immunoSEQ multiplex PCR was the method, and the copy in TCRdb shows in-frame clones only, minus some. Of 50,000 to 75,000 clones detected, roughly 84% appear once; the ten largest clones hold roughly 9%. The sequence came from a human donor with glioblastoma. The rearrangement uses TRBV6-5 and TRBJ2-1; TRBD2 matches 7 bases. Material: blood, obtained after dendritic cell vaccination. The CDR3 DNA reads TGTGCCAGCAGTTACTTGGGGGGGTCCTACAATGAGCAGTTCTTC. It is translated as CASSYLGGSYNEQFF.